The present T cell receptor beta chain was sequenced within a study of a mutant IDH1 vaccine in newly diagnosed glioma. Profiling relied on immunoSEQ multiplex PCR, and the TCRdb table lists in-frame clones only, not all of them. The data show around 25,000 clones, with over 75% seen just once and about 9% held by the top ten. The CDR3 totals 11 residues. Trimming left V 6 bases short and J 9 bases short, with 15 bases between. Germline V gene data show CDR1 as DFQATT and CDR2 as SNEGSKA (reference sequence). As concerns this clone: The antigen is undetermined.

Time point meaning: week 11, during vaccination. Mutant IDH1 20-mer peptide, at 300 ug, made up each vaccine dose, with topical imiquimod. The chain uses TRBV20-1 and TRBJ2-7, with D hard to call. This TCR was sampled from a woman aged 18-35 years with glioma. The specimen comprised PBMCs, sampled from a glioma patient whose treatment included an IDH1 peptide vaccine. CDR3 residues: CSAAMAAVQYF. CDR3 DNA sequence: TGCAGTGCCGCGATGGCGGCTGTGCAGTACTTC.